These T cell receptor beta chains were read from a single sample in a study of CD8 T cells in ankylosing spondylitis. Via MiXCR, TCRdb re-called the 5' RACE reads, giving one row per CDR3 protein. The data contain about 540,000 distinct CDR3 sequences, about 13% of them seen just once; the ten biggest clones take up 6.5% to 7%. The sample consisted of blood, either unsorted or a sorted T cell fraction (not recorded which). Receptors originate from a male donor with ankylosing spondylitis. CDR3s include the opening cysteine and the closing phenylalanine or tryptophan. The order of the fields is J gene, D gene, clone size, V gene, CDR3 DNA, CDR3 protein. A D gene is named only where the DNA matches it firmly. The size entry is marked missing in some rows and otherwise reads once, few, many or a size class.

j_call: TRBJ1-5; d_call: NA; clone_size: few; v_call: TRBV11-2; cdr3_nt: TGTGCCAGCAGCTTAGATCGACAGGGCAATCAGCCCCAGCATTTT; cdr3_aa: CASSLDRQGNQPQHF
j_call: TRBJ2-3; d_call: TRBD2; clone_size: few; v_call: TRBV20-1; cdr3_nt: TGCAGTGCCCACCAGGGACTAGCGGGAGTATCAGATACGCAGTATTTT; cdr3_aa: CSAHQGLAGVSDTQYF
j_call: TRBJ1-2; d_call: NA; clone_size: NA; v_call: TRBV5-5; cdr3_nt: TGTGCCAGCAGCTTGGACAGAAGGTCCTATGGCTACACCTTC; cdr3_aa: CASSLDRRSYGYTF
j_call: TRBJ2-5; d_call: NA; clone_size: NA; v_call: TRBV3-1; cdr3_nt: TGTGCCAGCAGCCAAACGGACTCGCCACAAGAGACCCAGTACTTC; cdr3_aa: CASSQTDSPQETQYF
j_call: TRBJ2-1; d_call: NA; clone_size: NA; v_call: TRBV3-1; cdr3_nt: TGTGCCAGCAGTTACGGAGGGCCCAATGAGCAGTTCTTC; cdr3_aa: CASSYGGPNEQFF
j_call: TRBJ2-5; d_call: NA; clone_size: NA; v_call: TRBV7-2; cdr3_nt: TGTGCCAGCAGCGGCGGGACCGGAGAGACCCAGTACTTC; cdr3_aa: CASSGGTGETQYF
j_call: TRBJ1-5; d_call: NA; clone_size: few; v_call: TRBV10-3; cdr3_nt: TGTGCCATTTCGACACTTAGCAATCAGCCCCAGCATTTT; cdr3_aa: CAISTLSNQPQHF
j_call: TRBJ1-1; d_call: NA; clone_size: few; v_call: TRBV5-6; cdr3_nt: TGTGCCAGCAGCTTGCTCGAGGGGCATGAAGCTTTCTTT; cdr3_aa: CASSLLEGHEAFF
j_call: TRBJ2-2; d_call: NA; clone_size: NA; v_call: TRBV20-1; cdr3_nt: TGCAGTGCTACAGGGGTAGGAACCGGGGAGCTGTTTTTT; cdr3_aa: CSATGVGTGELFF
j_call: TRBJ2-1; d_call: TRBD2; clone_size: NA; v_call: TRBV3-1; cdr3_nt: TGTGCCAGCAGCCACCGTGGACTAGCGGGAGGGCGGGATGAGCAGTTCTTC; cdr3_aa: CASSHRGLAGGRDEQFF
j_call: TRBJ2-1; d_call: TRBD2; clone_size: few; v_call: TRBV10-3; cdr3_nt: TGTGCCATCAGCGCGACTAGCGGGAGAAGCAATGAGCAGTTCTTC; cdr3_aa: CAISATSGRSNEQFF
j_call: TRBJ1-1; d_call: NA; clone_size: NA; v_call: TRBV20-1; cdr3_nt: TGCAGTGCTAGAAGAGGCCTTGAAGCTTTCTTT; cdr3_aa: CSARRGLEAFF
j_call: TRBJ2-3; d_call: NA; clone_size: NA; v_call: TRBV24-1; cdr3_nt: TGTGCCACCAGTGATTTCGGCAGGGCAACAGATACGCAGTATTTT; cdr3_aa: CATSDFGRATDTQYF
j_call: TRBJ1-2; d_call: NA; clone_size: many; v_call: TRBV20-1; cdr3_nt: TGCAGTGCAGTCCGCTTACCCAGACAGACTAACTATGGCTACACCTTC; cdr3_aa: CSAVRLPRQTNYGYTF
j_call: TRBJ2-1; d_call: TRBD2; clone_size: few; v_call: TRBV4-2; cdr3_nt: TGTGCCAGCAGCCCTCGGACTAGCGTGGCTGAGCAGTTCTTC; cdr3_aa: CASSPRTSVAEQFF
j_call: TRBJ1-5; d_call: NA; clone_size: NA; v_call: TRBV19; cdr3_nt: TGTGCCAGTCATAGTACTGGGGCACCATGGAGCAATCAGCCCCAGCATTTT; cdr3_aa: CASHSTGAPWSNQPQHF
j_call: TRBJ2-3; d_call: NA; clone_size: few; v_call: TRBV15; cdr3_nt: TGTGCCACCAGCAGAGGAAGGTTGGATGATACGCAGTATTTT; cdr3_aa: CATSRGRLDDTQYF
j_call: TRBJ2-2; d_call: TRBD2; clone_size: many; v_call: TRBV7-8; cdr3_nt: TGTGCCAGCAGCTTAGCAATAGCGGGGAACACCGGGGAGCTGTTTTTT; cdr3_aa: CASSLAIAGNTGELFF
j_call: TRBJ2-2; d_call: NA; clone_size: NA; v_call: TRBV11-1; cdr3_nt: TGTGCCACCAGCCGAGGGCCAGTCAGGACGGGGAACACCGGGGAGCTGTTTTTT; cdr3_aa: CATSRGPVRTGNTGELFF
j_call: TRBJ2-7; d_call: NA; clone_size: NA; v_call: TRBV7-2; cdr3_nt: TGTGCCAGCACCCTCTTAGGGGGACCCTACGAGCAGTACTTC; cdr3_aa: CASTLLGGPYEQYF
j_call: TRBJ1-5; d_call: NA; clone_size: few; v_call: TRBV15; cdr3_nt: TGTGCCACCAGCAGAGAACAAAATCAGCCCCAGCATTTT; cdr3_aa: CATSREQNQPQHF
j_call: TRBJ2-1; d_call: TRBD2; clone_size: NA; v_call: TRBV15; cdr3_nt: TGTGCCACCAGCAGCTCGGGACTAGCGGGAGGGGGGAATGAGCAGTTCTTC; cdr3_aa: CATSSSGLAGGGNEQFF
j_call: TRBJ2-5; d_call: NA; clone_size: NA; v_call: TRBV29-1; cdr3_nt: TGCAGCGTTGAGGTTGGAGGGGCAGGAGAGACCCAGTACTTC; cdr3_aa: CSVEVGGAGETQYF
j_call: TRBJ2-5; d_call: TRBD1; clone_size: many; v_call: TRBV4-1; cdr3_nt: TGCGCCAGCACTCGGGACAGGGGGGATAGGGAGACCCAGTACTTC; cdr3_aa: CASTRDRGDRETQYF
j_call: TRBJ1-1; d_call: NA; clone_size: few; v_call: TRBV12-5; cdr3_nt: TGTGCTAGCTCGGCGGGCGGATTTAATACTGAAGCTTTCTTT; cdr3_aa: CASSAGGFNTEAFF
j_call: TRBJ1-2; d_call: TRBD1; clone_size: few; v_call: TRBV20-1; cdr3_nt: TGCAGTGCTCCGGGACAGGGGGCTTCTAACTATGGCTACACCTTC; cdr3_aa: CSAPGQGASNYGYTF